Listed here is a single T cell receptor beta chain. The antigen is unknown. Described treatment: some 19 received Ad26.COV2.S at low or high dose, single or two shots; 5 received placebo; per-sample allocation not given. The investigators took samples on day 63 after the first vaccine or placebo injection. Based in Boston, the donor was an adult of 18-55 years. Sequenced by immunoSEQ multiplex PCR; TCRdb stores in-frame clones only, minus some. The table has 400,000 to 500,000 clones, roughly 89% seen once. The data are from a study of Ad26.COV2.S vaccination and SARS-CoV-2 variants. Study details: Ad26.COV2.S arm of COV1001 included the donor. Intramuscular Ad26.COV2.S at 5x10^10 or 1x10^11 viral particles. Study conclusions and caveats: A substantial breadth of spike-specific CD8+ and CD4+ T cell responses after vaccination has been reported.

The V gene's germline CDR1 is SGHRS and CDR2 YFSETQ. The CDR3 totals 14 residues. The V and J ends lost 0 bases and 6 bases, in that order; junction bases with no gene match: 2. The chain employs TRBV5-1 and TRBJ2-1; 8 bases match TRBD1. The source of this sequence is a person aged 18-65 years who received the Ad26.COV2.S COVID-19 vaccine or a placebo. The material sequenced was peripheral blood, taken in a trial of Ad26.COV2.S vaccine versus placebo. The CDR3 is CASSLGQGANEQFF. The DNA for the CDR3 is TGCGCCAGCAGCTTGGGGCAGGGGGCCAATGAGCAGTTCTTC.